These 24 T cell receptor beta chains share one sample of origin, sequenced in a study of shared T cell receptors in the human thymus. Generated by immunoSEQ multiplex PCR, the TCRdb table keeps only in-frame clones and is missing some. The sample records some 760,000 clones, roughly 85% being singletons. A further study also used this sample, focusing on human thymus T cells.

The sample was thymocytes. These receptors all come from a girl less than two years old with a congenital heart defect.

The rearrangement links TRBV5-1 to TRBJ1-1; TRBD1 matches 11 bases. Germline V lookup: CDR1 SGHRS, CDR2 YFSETQ. The CDR3 runs to 16 residues. J lost 5 bases, V lost 2 bases, and 8 bases had no gene match. The CDR3 spells CASSFGTGGRGTEAFF. The CDR3 bases are TGCGCCAGCAGCTTCGGGACAGGGGGAAGAGGTACTGAAGCTTTCTTT.

The chain links TRBV4-3 to TRBJ2-7, with D uncertain. V lost 0 bases and J lost 3, with 12 bases in between. CDR1 and CDR2 from the germline V gene are LGHNA and YSLEER. This CDR3 is built from 15 residues. The CDR3 DNA reads TGCGCCAGCAGCCAAGATCAGGTCGCCTACTACGAGCAGTACTTC. The encoded protein is CASSQDQVAYYEQYF.

This clone was seen only once. The J gene is TRBJ1-3, the V gene TRBV9; 9 bases map to TRBD1. V lost 5 bases, J lost 0 bases, and 6 bases stayed unmatched. Germline V lookup: CDR1 SGDLS, CDR2 YYNGEE. The CDR3 extends over 16 amino acids. CDR3 residues: CASRDETGGSGNTIYF. In DNA form, the CDR3 reads TGTGCCAGCAGAGACGAGACAGGGGGCTCTGGAAACACCATATATTTT.

This clone has only one observation. The V and J genes are TRBV19 and TRBJ2-5; possibly TRBD2 for D (6 bases). CDR3 length equals 14 residues. The V end was cut by 7 bases, the J end by 0 bases, with 12 bases between. Per germline, CDR1 LNHDA and CDR2 SQIVND (reference sequence). CDR3 loop: CASIAGTDQETQYF. The CDR3 coding sequence is TGTGCCAGTATTGCGGGGACTGACCAAGAGACCCAGTACTTC.

This clone is a singleton in its sample. This chain uses TRBV11-2 with TRBJ2-1; D gene uncertain. Germline V gene data show CDR1 as SGHAT and CDR2 as FQNNGV. The CDR3 loop spans 13 amino acids. V lost 2 bases and J lost 0, with 2 bases in between. The DNA for the CDR3 is TGTGCCAGCAGCTTACGCTCCTACAATGAGCAGTTCTTC. It codes for CASSLRSYNEQFF.

V usage is TRBV6-1 and J usage is TRBJ1-1; weak D call: TRBD1 (5 bases). Germline V gene lookup returns CDR1 MNHNS and CDR2 SASEGT. The CDR3 loop spans 14 amino acids. V lost 8 bases, J lost 2 bases, and 15 bases lay in between. CDR3 residues: CASLDRWGNTEAFF. The CDR3 DNA reads TGTGCCAGCTTAGATAGATGGGGCAACACTGAAGCTTTCTTT.

The V and J genes are TRBV18 and TRBJ2-1; 8 bases fit TRBD2. J gave up 5 bases and V 8 bases, and 26 bases lay outside the gene matches. The V gene's germline CDR1 is KGHSH and CDR2 LQKENI. CDR3 length equals 20 residues. In DNA, the CDR3 is TGTGCCAGCCCCCGGGGGGGTTCAGGGGCCGCAGACCCTCTAAACAATGAGCAGTTCTTC. Translation: CASPRGGSGAADPLNNEQFF.

This chain connects TRBV4-1 to TRBJ1-2; weak D call: TRBD1 (6 bases). V lost 2 bases and J lost 8, with 9 bases in between. Germline loops: CDR1 MGHRA, CDR2 YSYEKL. CDR3 size: 12 residues. In DNA, the CDR3 is TGCGCCAGCAGCCAATGGGGGGGCGGCTACACCTTC. It yields the protein CASSQWGGGYTF.

The rearrangement joins TRBV11-2 to TRBJ1-1; D remains ambiguous. Per the germline V gene, CDR1 is SGHAT and CDR2 is FQNNGV. Deletions cut 4 bases from V and 0 bases from J, with 24 bases between. This CDR3 is 19 amino acids long. This CDR3 reads CASSSQWKLLPRMNTEAFF. In DNA form, the CDR3 reads TGTGCCAGCAGCTCCCAGTGGAAACTACTCCCAAGGATGAACACTGAAGCTTTCTTT.

The J gene is TRBJ2-7, the V gene TRBV2; TRBD2 is a possible D gene (6 bases). With 3 bases removed from V and 3 bases from J, the gap between germline ends came to 9 bases. Germline CDR1 is SNHLY and CDR2 is FYNNEI. The CDR3 consists of 13 residues. DNA of the CDR3: TGTGCCAGCAGTGACGGGGGAGACTACGAGCAGTACTTC. This translates into CASSDGGDYEQYF.

The chain employs TRBV9 and TRBJ2-1, with TRBD2 matching 9 bases. The CDR3 loop spans 21 amino acids. Trimming at V came to 0 bases and at J to 1 base, leaving 17 bases not matched to a gene. Germline loops: CDR1 SGDLS, CDR2 YYNGEE. This CDR3 is CASSVVPDGLASQGSYNEQFF. CDR3 coding DNA: TGTGCCAGCAGCGTAGTCCCCGACGGACTAGCGAGTCAGGGGTCCTACAATGAGCAGTTCTTC.

V and J are TRBV6-6 and TRBJ1-1; TRBD1 agrees at 7 bases. The germline V gene encodes CDR1 MNHNY and CDR2 SVGAGI (reference sequence). V lost 2 bases, J lost 3 bases, and 6 bases stayed unmatched. The CDR3 spans 15 residues. CDR3 residues: CASSYRGDRYTEAFF. The CDR3 DNA is TGTGCCAGCAGTTACCGCGGGGACAGATACACTGAAGCTTTCTTT.

This rearrangement joins TRBV28 to TRBJ1-4, with D unclear. This CDR3 region has 13 residues. The germline CDR1 and CDR2 sequences are MDHEN and SYDVKM. The ends were cut back, 7 bases at V and 4 bases at J, with 10 bases in the middle. The CDR3 nucleotides are TGTGCCAGCATGGCAGTCCGTAATGAAAAACTGTTTTTT. It is translated as CASMAVRNEKLFF.

The chain is built from TRBV5-6 and TRBJ1-1; 7 nucleotides match TRBD1. This CDR3 comprises 15 residues. Germline loops: CDR1 SGHDT, CDR2 YYEEEE. Unmatched junction bases numbered 9, after V lost 3 bases and J lost 4 bases. In DNA form, the CDR3 reads TGTGCCAGCAGCTCTAGACAGGGTAAGTCCACTGAAGCTTTCTTT. Protein product: CASSSRQGKSTEAFF.

The rearrangement joins TRBV27 to TRBJ1-2; 8 bases line up with TRBD1. The CDR3 has 16 amino acids. The V gene's germline CDR1 is MNHEY and CDR2 SMNVEV (reference sequence). Trimming removed 6 bases from V and 4 bases from J; junction bases left unmatched: 13. This CDR3 is CASSSSGKDRAYGYTF. In DNA form, the CDR3 reads TGTGCCAGCAGCAGTTCGGGCAAGGACAGGGCCTATGGCTACACCTTC.

This clone has just a few counts. The chain carries TRBV27 and TRBJ1-2; possible D gene TRBD1, 6 bases. V was cut by 5 bases and J by 7 bases, with 20 bases left in between. From germline, CDR1 is MNHEY and CDR2 SMNVEV (reference sequence). The CDR3 totals 15 residues. The CDR3 here is CASSEPQTGLGGYTF. In DNA, the CDR3 is TGTGCCAGCAGTGAACCCCAAACAGGGTTAGGTGGCTACACCTTC.

The rearrangement links TRBV5-1 to TRBJ2-7; TRBD2 aligns across 8 bases. Germline V CDR1 and CDR2: SGHRS, YFSETQ. The CDR3 has 15 amino acids. V shed 4 bases, J shed 0 bases, and the junction held 6 bases outside the gene matches. CDR3 DNA: TGCGCCAGCAGCGACGGAGCGGGGGACTCCTACGAGCAGTACTTC. It encodes CASSDGAGDSYEQYF.

The chain couples TRBV5-6 to TRBJ2-5; 7 nucleotides line up with TRBD1. The CDR3 has 13 residues. The germline gives CDR1 SGHDT, CDR2 YYEEEE. V gave up 5 bases and J gave up 4 bases; unmatched junction bases: 5. CDR3 in amino acids: CASRRGLPETQYF. CDR3 bases: TGTGCCAGCAGGAGGGGGCTCCCAGAGACCCAGTACTTC.

The chain combines TRBV27 with TRBJ1-2; D gene unclear. From germline, CDR1 is MNHEY and CDR2 SMNVEV (reference sequence). There are 15 residues in the CDR3. The V end was cut by 7 bases, the J end by 3 bases, with 18 bases between. The CDR3: CASTRRGNGYYGYTF. CDR3 DNA sequence: TGTGCCAGCACCCGTAGAGGGAACGGATACTATGGCTACACCTTC.

The rearrangement uses TRBV19 and TRBJ1-1; possibly TRBD1 for D (5 bases). From germline, CDR1 is LNHDA and CDR2 SQIVND (reference sequence). V lost 4 bases to trimming and J lost 0 bases, with 9 bases between them. CDR3 length: 14 amino acids. CDR3 loop: CASSKGRVNTEAFF. CDR3 DNA sequence: TGTGCCAGTAGTAAGGGCAGGGTGAACACTGAAGCTTTCTTT.

The J gene is TRBJ2-1, the V gene TRBV6-1; TRBD2 matches at 11 bases. CDR3 length: 18 amino acids. In germline, CDR1 is MNHNS, CDR2 SASEGT. With V trimmed by 1 base and J by 7 bases, 12 bases remained unmatched. Written as DNA, the CDR3 is TGTGCCAGCAGTGAAGGGGGCCTAGCGGGGGGCCAGGGAAATGAGCAGTTCTTC. Its protein product is CASSEGGLAGGQGNEQFF.

The J gene is TRBJ1-4, the V gene TRBV27; 8 nucleotides match TRBD1. CDR3 length: 14 amino acids. V gave up 6 bases and J gave up 8 bases; unmatched junction bases: 8. Germline loops: CDR1 MNHEY, CDR2 SMNVEV (reference sequence). The CDR3 region has the DNA TGTGCCAGCAGCAGGGGGCTAGGTCGGGAAAAACTGTTTTTT. This sequence encodes CASSRGLGREKLFF.

This sequence joins TRBV4-2 and TRBJ2-1; TRBD2 matches 14 bases. The CDR3 spans 19 residues. The germline V gene has CDR1 LGHNA and CDR2 YNFKEQ. With 3 bases clipped from V and 0 bases from J, the junction kept 7 bases outside the gene matches. The CDR3 is CASSHPQGLAGVSYNEQFF. CDR3 sequence (DNA): TGTGCCAGCAGCCACCCCCAGGGACTAGCGGGGGTCTCCTACAATGAGCAGTTCTTC.

This sequence joins TRBV28 and TRBJ2-3; 11 positions match TRBD1. Germline V gene sequence: CDR1 MDHEN, CDR2 SYDVKM. The CDR3 spans 15 residues. Trimming cost V 5 bases and J 4 bases; bases outside gene matches: 5. The CDR3 DNA reads TGTGCCAGCAGTCCCCCGGGACAGGGGGCAGATACGCAGTATTTT. The encoded protein is CASSPPGQGADTQYF.